A single sample gave rise to the 8 T cell receptor beta chains below, sequenced in a study of T cells after yellow fever vaccination. TCRdb re-analysed the 5' RACE reads in MiXCR, keeping a single row per CDR3 protein. The table shows under 600,000 distinct CDR3 sequences, with roughly 22% occurring only once. This specimen was PBMCs, taken approximately 22 days after the first yellow fever vaccination. The origin of the receptors is a man aged 18 to 30 who received the YFV17D yellow fever vaccine.

This clonotype showed up just a few times. The V and J genes are TRBV20-1 and TRBJ2-3; 8 bases agree with TRBD2. J lost 4 bases, V lost 1 base, and 1 base had no gene match. The CDR3 totals 13 residues. Germline loops: CDR1 DFQATT, CDR2 SNEGSKA (reference sequence). The CDR3 region is CSARGGGPDTQYF. CDR3 DNA sequence: TGCAGTGCTAGAGGCGGGGGGCCAGATACGCAGTATTTT.

The V and J genes are TRBV6-1 and TRBJ1-1; D call uncertain. Per the germline V gene, CDR1 is MNHNS and CDR2 is SASEGT. V lost 3 bases, J lost 10 bases, and 15 bases lay in between. This CDR3 is 13 amino acids long. The CDR3 sequence is CASSEATPVGAFF. In nucleotides, the CDR3 is TGTGCCAGCAGTGAGGCAACCCCTGTTGGAGCTTTCTTT.

The chain carries TRBV6-5 and TRBJ1-5; D not resolved. CDR1 is MNHEY and CDR2 is SVGAGI in the germline V gene. The V end was cut by 0 bases, the J end by 8 bases, with 11 bases between. The CDR3 has 14 residues. CDR3 bases: TGTGCCAGCAGTTACTCTCTCGGCCGAGAGCCCCAGCATTTT. It encodes CASSYSLGREPQHF.

The chain couples TRBV7-9 to TRBJ2-7; D is possibly TRBD2 (6 bases). Deletions cut 4 bases from V and 5 bases from J, with 15 bases between. The CDR3 sequence is 14 residues long. CDR1 and CDR2 from the germline V gene are SEHNR and FQNEAQ (reference sequence). CDR3 region: CASSSGGAVDEQYV. The CDR3 bases are TGTGCCAGCAGCTCCGGAGGGGCCGTGGACGAGCAGTACGTC.

Points on this clonotype: The junction differs from germline at one of its ends, possibly a read error. This chain connects TRBV5-1 to TRBJ2-2; a possible D gene is TRBD1 (6 bases). Germline values: CDR1 SGHRS, CDR2 YFSETQ. This CDR3 spans 16 amino acids. CDR3 in amino acids: CASSLEQGPKTGELFF. The CDR3 DNA is TGCGCCAGCAGCTTGGAACAGGGACCGAAAACCGGGGAGCTGTTTTTT.

The V and J genes are TRBV5-1 and TRBJ2-1; D unclear. The germline V gene encodes CDR1 SGHRS and CDR2 YFSETQ. Trimming took 4 bases from V and 0 from J, leaving 11 bases between them. The CDR3 runs 15 residues. Written as DNA, the CDR3 is TGCGCCAGCAGCGCGGACCCAGGCTCCTACAATGAGCAGTTCTTC. This sequence encodes CASSADPGSYNEQFF.

The chain combines TRBV10-3 with TRBJ1-1; unclear D gene. Germline values: CDR1 ENHRY, CDR2 SYGVKD. This CDR3 comprises 14 residues. V was clipped by 5 bases and J by 4 bases, with 14 bases between them. The CDR3, as DNA: TGTGCCATCAGTCCCGGGAGGGAAGGCACTGAAGCTTTCTTT. Translation gives CAISPGREGTEAFF.

This clonotype was found a few times. The chain joins TRBV15 to TRBJ2-5; D gene uncertain. The CDR3 runs to 15 residues. V lost 0 bases to trimming and J lost 2 bases, with 10 bases between them. Looked up from germline, CDR1 is LNHNV and CDR2 is YYDKDF (reference sequence). The CDR3 nucleotides are TGTGCCACCAGCAGAGATCGCCGGAGACAAGAGACCCAGTACTTC. Translated: CATSRDRRRQETQYF. Looking up the rest from reference TRBV15 and TRBJ2-5 gives the full variable domain: DAMVIQNPRYQVTQFGKPVTLSCSQTLNHNVMYWYQQKSSQAPKLLFHYYDKDFNNEADTPDNFQSRRPNTSFCFLDIRSPGLGDTAMYLCATSRDRRRQETQYFGPGTRLLVL.